This passage covers 20 T cell receptor beta chains from one sample sequenced in a study of regulatory T cells in long-lasting Graves disease. Both iRepertoire HTBI primers and Arm-PCR of CDR3 regions were used to build the TCR beta libraries. MiXCR, run by TCRdb on the multiplex PCR reads, gives a single entry per CDR3 protein. The top ten clones hold over 25% of a sample with about 450,000 distinct CDR3 sequences, around 22% of them seen once. The time point is: persistent/refractory GD, antithyroid drugs over 5 years with positive TRAb. PBMC-derived RNA was used for the TCR library. Sequencing was performed on peripheral blood mononuclear cells (PBMCs), taken when the disease was refractory, from a patient treated with antithyroid drugs. The receptors come from a female donor with Graves disease.

The chain has TRBV15 and TRBJ2-5; D is unclear. The V and J ends lost 3 bases and 4 bases respectively, with 6 bases between them. The CDR3 length is 12 residues. Looked up from germline, CDR1 is LNHNV and CDR2 is YYDKDF (reference sequence). The CDR3 coding sequence is TGTGCCACCAGCAGTGCACCAGAGACCCAGTACTTC. This sequence encodes CATSSAPETQYF. Full variable domain (outside the CDR3, taken from reference TRBV15 and TRBJ2-5): DAMVIQNPRYQVTQFGKPVTLSCSQTLNHNVMYWYQQKSSQAPKLLFHYYDKDFNNEADTPDNFQSRRPNTSFCFLDIRSPGLGDTAMYLCATSSAPETQYFGPGTRLLVL.

In this sample, this clonotype turned up many times. V is TRBV11-2 and J is TRBJ2-5, with D uncertain. Germline V lookup: CDR1 SGHAT, CDR2 FQNNGV. CDR3 length: 15 residues. V lost 1 base, J lost 2 bases, and 11 bases lay in between. CDR3 residues: CASSLGNVFQETQYF. The DNA of the CDR3 is TGTGCCAGCAGCTTAGGGAACGTATTTCAAGAGACCCAGTACTTC.

This sequence joins TRBV18 and TRBJ2-5, with D hard to call. The V gene's germline CDR1 is KGHSH and CDR2 LQKENI. The CDR3 consists of 13 residues. V was trimmed by 4 bases and J by 5 bases, leaving 11 bases between them. CDR3 loop: CASSQVSAETQYF. The CDR3 region has the DNA TGTGCCAGCTCACAAGTATCCGCGGAGACCCAGTACTTC.

This clonotype showed up just a few times. The V gene is TRBV6-1, the J gene TRBJ2-7; no firm D call. The germline V and J ends were trimmed by 7 bases and 3 bases, with 13 bases remaining between them. The CDR3 has 13 amino acids. Germline CDR1 reads MNHNS; CDR2 reads SASEGT. The CDR3 region is CASNPQSLYEQYF. CDR3 DNA: TGTGCCAGCAACCCACAGAGCCTCTACGAGCAGTACTTC.

This clonotype was picked up many times. The chain joins TRBV28 to TRBJ1-1, with D possibly being TRBD1 (5 bases). Deletions cut 1 base from V and 8 bases from J, with 11 bases between. Germline values: CDR1 MDHEN, CDR2 SYDVKM. This CDR3 is 13 amino acids long. CDR3 coding DNA: TGTGCCAGCAGTTTATCAGGGCGGGAGGAAGCTTTCTTT. Translating it yields CASSLSGREEAFF.

This clonotype occurred many times. The rearrangement uses TRBV2 and TRBJ2-7; possibly TRBD2 for D (6 bases). This CDR3 has 13 residues. V lost 4 bases to trimming and J lost 2 bases, with 9 bases between them. From germline, CDR1 is SNHLY and CDR2 FYNNEI. CDR3 loop: CASSVRLAYEQYF. CDR3 nucleotide sequence: TGTGCCAGCAGTGTGAGACTAGCCTACGAGCAGTACTTC.

This clonotype has a count of ten or more. This sequence joins TRBV20-1 and TRBJ2-7; maybe TRBD2 (6 bases). Trimming pared 5 bases from V and 6 bases from J, leaving 20 bases between. The germline CDR1 and CDR2 sequences are DFQATT and SNEGSKA (reference sequence). CDR3 length: 14 residues. As DNA, the CDR3 is TGCAGTGCTTTACCACCGACTAGTCGTCCCGAGCAGTACTTC. It yields the protein CSALPPTSRPEQYF.

This clonotype has a count of ten or more. This rearrangement joins TRBV5-1 to TRBJ2-2; 8 bases are a match to TRBD2. Trimming removed 8 bases from V and 7 bases from J; junction bases left unmatched: 13. Germline CDR1 SGHRS, CDR2 YFSETQ. This CDR3 is 15 amino acids long. CDR3 region: CASTRDGRDGGELFF. The DNA of the CDR3 is TGCGCCAGTACGAGGGACGGGAGGGACGGCGGGGAGCTGTTTTTT.

This chain connects TRBV20-1 to TRBJ2-3; D is perhaps TRBD2 (6 bases). Germline values: CDR1 DFQATT, CDR2 SNEGSKA (reference sequence). V gave up 0 bases and J gave up 6 bases, with 25 bases separating them. The CDR3 length is 18 residues. The CDR3 DNA sequence: TGCAGTGCTAGAGACCTTCACGGGAGTGTCGGGATTGGGGATACGCAGTATTTT. Its translation: CSARDLHGSVGIGDTQYF.

There are many counts of this clonotype. The rearrangement links TRBV13 to TRBJ2-5; D may be TRBD2 (7 bases). The CDR3 extends over 14 amino acids. Germline assignment: CDR1 PRHDT and CDR2 FYEKMQ (reference sequence). Between the trimmed V and J ends, which lost 5 bases and 2 bases, there was a span of 12 bases. The CDR3 DNA is TGTGCCAGCAGCAGAGGGGGGGAACAAGAGACCCAGTACTTC. It encodes CASSRGGEQETQYF.

The V gene is TRBV19, the J gene TRBJ2-7; the D gene is possibly TRBD2 (6 bases). V was cut by 4 bases and J by 3 bases, with 13 bases left in between. CDR3 size: 14 residues. Germline V lookup: CDR1 LNHDA, CDR2 SQIVND (reference sequence). The CDR3 nucleotides read TGTGCCAGTAGTACCCATGCGACTAGCTACGAGCAGTACTTC. It specifies CASSTHATSYEQYF. Based on the CDR3 plus reference TRBV19 and TRBJ2-7, the full variable domain is DGGITQSPKYLFRKEGQNVTLSCEQNLNHDAMYWYRQDPGQGLRLIYYSQIVNDFQKGDIAEGYSVSREKKESFPLTVTSAQKNPTAFYLCASSTHATSYEQYFGPGTRLTVT.

The chain combines TRBV12-3 or TRBV12-4 with TRBJ1-5; D uncertain. This CDR3 is built from 16 residues. Trimming removed 1 base at V and 0 bases at J, with 10 bases between. Here the CDR3 DNA reads TGTGCCAGCAGTTTAGGACCAGCTTATAGCAATCAGCCCCAGCATTTT. Its translation is CASSLGPAYSNQPQHF.

The chain couples TRBV29-1 to TRBJ1-1; 7 positions agree with TRBD1. V lost 7 bases, J lost 5 bases, and 7 bases stayed unmatched. Germline assignment: CDR1 SQVTM and CDR2 ANQGSEA. This CDR3 spans 12 amino acids. The CDR3 is CSGQGLTTEAFF. For the CDR3, the DNA is TGCAGCGGACAGGGCCTAACGACTGAAGCTTTCTTT.

In this sample, this clonotype turned up many times. The chain couples TRBV28 to TRBJ2-5; 7 nucleotides line up with TRBD1. V shed 2 bases and J 5 bases; nucleotides not matched to a gene: 8. This CDR3 region has 15 residues. Looked up from germline, CDR1 is MDHEN and CDR2 is SYDVKM. The CDR3 nucleotides read TGTGCCAGCAGTTTAACAAAAACAGGGGTGGAGACCCAGTACTTC. It specifies CASSLTKTGVETQYF.

This clonotype was counted at least ten times. A junction end diverges from the germline sequence, so it may reflect a read error. The chain recombines TRBV27 with TRBJ2-5, with D uncertain. The germline V gene has CDR1 MNHEY and CDR2 SMNVEV (reference sequence). The CDR3 is made up of 12 amino acids. The CDR3 reads CASSISLETQYF. The CDR3 region has the DNA TGTGCCAGCAGTATATCGCTAGAGACCCAGTACTTC.

This clonotype appeared a few times. V is TRBV7-2 and J is TRBJ2-7, with D possibly matching TRBD2 (5 bases). Per the germline V gene, CDR1 is SGHTA and CDR2 is FQGNSA. The CDR3 is 15 amino acids. V was trimmed by 1 base and J by 6 bases, leaving 16 bases between them. The CDR3 loop reads CASSLGPGSNPEQYF. In DNA form, the CDR3 reads TGTGCCAGCAGCTTAGGTCCGGGAAGTAATCCCGAGCAGTACTTC. Filled out from reference TRBV7-2 and TRBJ2-7, the complete variable domain reads GAGVSQSPSNKVTEKGKDVELRCDPISGHTALYWYRQSLGQGLEFLIYFQGNSAPDKSGLPSDRFSAERTGGSVSTLTIQRTQQEDSAVYLCASSLGPGSNPEQYFGPGTRLTVT.

This clonotype was detected many times. DNA for the CDR3: TGTGCCAGCAGTACGACATATAATTCACCCCTCCACTTT. Translated: CASSTTYNSPLHF. This rearrangement joins TRBV28 to TRBJ1-6, with D hard to call. Germline V gene sequence: CDR1 MDHEN, CDR2 SYDVKM. CDR3 size: 13 residues. V was shortened by 5 bases and J by 4 bases, with 6 bases between the two germline ends.

This sequence joins TRBV7-9 and TRBJ2-1; 8 positions match TRBD2. Per germline, CDR1 SEHNR and CDR2 FQNEAQ (reference sequence). Germline trimming cut 10 bases from V and 0 bases from J; bases unmatched to any gene: 5. CDR3 length: 14 residues. CDR3 coding DNA: TGTGCCATCACGGGGGGGGGCTCCTACAATGAGCAGTTCTTC. Protein sequence: CAITGGGSYNEQFF.

The chain combines TRBV7-3 with TRBJ2-3; 8 positions agree with TRBD2. The CDR3 is made up of 18 amino acids. CDR1 is SGHTA, CDR2 FQGTGA, per germline. V was clipped by 4 bases and J by 0 bases; unmatched bases: 12. CDR3 DNA sequence: TGTGCCAGCAGCTCTGCCGTGACTAGCGCTTTAAGCACAGATACGCAGTATTTT. Protein sequence: CASSSAVTSALSTDTQYF.

CDR3 protein: CASSFGASYNEQFF. For the CDR3, the DNA is TGTGCCAGCAGTTTTGGAGCCTCCTACAATGAGCAGTTCTTC. The chain recombines TRBV28 with TRBJ2-1; unclear D gene. The CDR3 totals 14 residues. Germline V gives CDR1 MDHEN, CDR2 SYDVKM. V gave up 3 bases and J gave up 0 bases, with 6 bases separating them.